These 2 T cell receptor beta chains came from one sample sequenced in a study of blood T cell repertoires in COVID-19. Profiled with immunoSEQ multiplex PCR; TCRdb holds only in-frame clones, not every one. The sample records 150,000 to 200,000 clones, roughly 87% being singletons. The sample consisted of peripheral blood. These receptors all stem from a woman in her forties or fifties with acute or convalescent COVID-19.

The rearrangement uses TRBV28 and TRBJ1-4; possible D gene TRBD1, 6 bases. CDR3 length: 14 residues. The germline V gene has CDR1 MDHEN and CDR2 SYDVKM. V dropped 6 bases and J dropped 7 bases, with 15 bases sitting between them. This chain's CDR3 is CASSRGGSGEKLFF. The CDR3 bases are TGTGCCAGCAGCCGAGGGGGTTCTGGTGAAAAACTGTTTTTT.

The chain joins TRBV30 to TRBJ1-1, with no clear D. The V gene lost 0 bases and the J gene lost 7 bases, with 6 bases spanning the gap. The V gene's germline CDR1 is GTSNPN and CDR2 SVGIG (reference sequence). The CDR3 has 11 amino acids. The CDR3 bases are TGTGCCTGGAGTGTACAGAATGAAGCTTTCTTT. Translated: CAWSVQNEAFF.